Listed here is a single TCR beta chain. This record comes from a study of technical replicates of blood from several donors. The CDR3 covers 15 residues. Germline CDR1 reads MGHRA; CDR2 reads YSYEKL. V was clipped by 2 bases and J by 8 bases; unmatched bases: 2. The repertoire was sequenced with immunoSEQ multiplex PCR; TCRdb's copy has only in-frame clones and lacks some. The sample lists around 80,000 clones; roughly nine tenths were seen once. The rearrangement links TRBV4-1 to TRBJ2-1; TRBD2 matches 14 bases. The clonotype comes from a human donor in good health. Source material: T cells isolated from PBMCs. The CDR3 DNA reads TGCGCCAGCAGCCAACTGGGACTAGCGGGAGATGAGCAGTTCTTC. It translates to CASSQLGLAGDEQFF.